The TCR beta chain under discussion was sequenced for a study of regulatory T cells in long-lasting Graves disease. Points from the study as a whole: Clonotypes that were public and shared totalled 2,500 to 3,500 in persistent patients versus about a thousand in new patients.

This clonotype was detected many times. The target antigen is unknown. Per germline, CDR1 MNHNS and CDR2 SASEGT. The CDR3 is 14 amino acids. Germline trimming cut 5 bases from V and 0 bases from J; bases unmatched to any gene: 3. Investigators prepared the TCR beta libraries by applying iRepertoire HTBI primers and Arm-PCR of CDR3 regions. MiXCR was run by TCRdb on the multiplex PCR reads, yielding one entry per CDR3 protein. The table shows 450,000 to 600,000 distinct CDR3 sequences, with around 15% occurring only once. Time point noted: newly diagnosed GD, antithyroid drugs for less than 3 months. Construction of the TCR library relied on RNA isolated from PBMCs. These data were also reused for a study on T cells in Graves' hyperthyroidism and ophthalmopathy.

Source: peripheral blood mononuclear cells (PBMCs), taken at new diagnosis, from a patient treated with antithyroid drugs. This chain joins TRBV6-1 and TRBJ1-1, with 7 nucleotides matching TRBD1. The TCR originated in a man aged 35 to 55 with Graves disease. CDR3 in amino acids: CASSRDRMNTEAFF. CDR3 sequence (DNA): TGTGCCAGCAGTAGGGACAGAATGAACACTGAAGCTTTCTTT.